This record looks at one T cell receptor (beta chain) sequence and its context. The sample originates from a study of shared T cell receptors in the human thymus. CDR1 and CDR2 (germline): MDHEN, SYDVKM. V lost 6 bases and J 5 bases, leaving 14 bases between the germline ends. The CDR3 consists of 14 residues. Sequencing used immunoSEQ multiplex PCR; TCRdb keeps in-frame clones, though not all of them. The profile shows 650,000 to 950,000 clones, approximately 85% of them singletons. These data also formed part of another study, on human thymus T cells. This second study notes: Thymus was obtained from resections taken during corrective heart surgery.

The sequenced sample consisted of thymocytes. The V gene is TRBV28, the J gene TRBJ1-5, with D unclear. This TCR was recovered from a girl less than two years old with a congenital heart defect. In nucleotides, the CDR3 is TGTGCCAGCAGGCCGTCCCCGGGGTATCAGCCCCAGCATTTT. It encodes CASRPSPGYQPQHF.